This T cell receptor beta chain was captured in a study of identical twins. General study points: Twins shared out-of-frame alpha sequences with excess low generation probability. High-abundance cord blood beta clonotypes had fewer insertions; memory repertoires showed none.

At least ten counts were recorded for this clonotype. What it recognizes is unknown. It was template switching that added a universal primer site, and there were unique molecular identifiers on the cDNA. Each CDR3 protein is one row after TCRdb ran MiXCR on the 5' RACE reads. The table has a few hundred thousand distinct CDR3 sequences, over 8.5% seen once. Trimming took off 4 bases at V and 2 bases at J, with 14 bases between the two ends. The CDR3 runs to 15 residues. CDR1 SGHDN and CDR2 FVKESK come from the germline V gene. These data are also associated with another study on yellow fever vaccine responses in identical twins. From that study: Reportedly, the response of twins' T cells to the vaccine seemed partly convergent, partly personalized.

The J gene is TRBJ2-5, the V gene TRBV14; possibly TRBD1 for D (5 bases). The TCR originated in a woman between 18 and 29 years old in good health. Material: PBMCs. The CDR3 coding sequence is TGTGCCAGCAGCCCCTGGGGCCTTGCACAAGAGACCCAGTACTTC. Its translation is CASSPWGLAQETQYF.